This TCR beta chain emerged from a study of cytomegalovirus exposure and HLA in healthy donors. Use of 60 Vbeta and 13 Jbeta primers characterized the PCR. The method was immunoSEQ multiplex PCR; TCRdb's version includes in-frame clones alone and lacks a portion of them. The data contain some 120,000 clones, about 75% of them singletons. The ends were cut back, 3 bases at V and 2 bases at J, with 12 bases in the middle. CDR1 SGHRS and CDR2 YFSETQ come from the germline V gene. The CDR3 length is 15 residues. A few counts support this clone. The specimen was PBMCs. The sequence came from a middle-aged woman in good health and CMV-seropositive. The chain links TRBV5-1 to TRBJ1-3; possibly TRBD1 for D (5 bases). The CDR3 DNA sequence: TGCGCCAGCAGCTGGGACGGGGGTACTGGAAACACCATATATTTT. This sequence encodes CASSWDGGTGNTIYF.